This T cell receptor beta chain was obtained from a study of blood T cells in healthy people across ages. Germline CDR1 reads SGHNT; CDR2 reads YYREEE (reference sequence). Trimming pared 7 bases from V and 2 bases from J, leaving 20 bases between. The CDR3 loop spans 16 amino acids. PCR was performed a second time for about 7 to 11 cycles using a sample-barcoded 5' primer and a J-beta primer mix. TCRdb ran MiXCR on the 5' RACE reads and lists one entry per CDR3 protein. The repertoire holds around 1.7 million distinct CDR3 sequences, with roughly 27% as singletons. Sample donors were healthy Caucasian individuals that came from Russia, aged roughly 6 to 95.

The V gene is TRBV5-4, the J gene TRBJ2-3; possibly TRBD2 for D (6 bases). The specimen was blood. The clonotype was recovered from a woman in her thirties in good health. The CDR3 bases are TGTGCCAGCTCCGCTGTCGGGGGTTCTTACACAGATACGCAGTATTTT. This translates into CASSAVGGSYTDTQYF.